The clone carrying this T cell receptor beta chain was counted between two and nine times. The antigen is unknown. Trimming left V 3 bases short and J 10 bases short, with 13 bases between. The CDR3 has 13 residues. The germline V gene has CDR1 SNHLY and CDR2 FYNNEI. The data belong to a study of T cell repertoires in cytomegalovirus infection. Findings of the study overall: Based on cumulative public TCR beta family frequency, carriers of CMV plus the relevant HLA were identified. Dominating the ex vivo response were TCR beta clonotypes that were CMV-specific and HLA-C-restricted.

TCRdb ran MiXCR on the reads and lists one entry per CDR3 protein. The table shows 200,000 to 300,000 distinct CDR3 sequences, with around 13% occurring only once. The chain links TRBV2 to TRBJ2-1, with a weak D call TRBD1 (5 bases). The TCR comes from a human donor in good health (CMV status not recorded). Some clones in this sample may be carry-over from other donors' samples. Sequenced: PBMCs. The CDR3 protein is CASSDSGAPEQFF. CDR3 bases: TGTGCCAGCAGTGATTCTGGGGCCCCCGAGCAGTTCTTC.